The rows below give T cell receptor beta chains drawn from one sample of a study of T cells in Graves' hyperthyroidism and ophthalmopathy. TCRdb re-analysed the multiplex PCR reads in MiXCR, keeping a single row per CDR3 protein. The sample shows about 610,000 distinct CDR3 sequences, approximately 14% of them seen only once. The specimen was blood. The receptors shown here come from a middle-aged woman with Graves' ophthalmopathy. CDR3s include the opening cysteine and the closing phenylalanine or tryptophan. A D gene is named only where the DNA matches it firmly. A clone size is listed for some rows: how often the clone was seen (once, few, many), or a class if it is expanded.

D gene: -; clone size: many; J gene: TRBJ2-2; V gene: TRBV10-2; CDR3 DNA: TGCGCCAGCATCGAACAGGGCGGTGGAAAGAGGGAGCTGTTTTTT; CDR3 protein: CASIEQGGGKRELFF
D gene: TRBD1; clone size: -; J gene: TRBJ1-6; V gene: TRBV28; CDR3 DNA: TGTGCCAGCAGCCAACCCCGGGACAGGCGACGGGCGATTAATTCACCCCTCCACTTT; CDR3 protein: CASSQPRDRRRAINSPLHF
D gene: TRBD1; clone size: many; J gene: TRBJ1-5; V gene: TRBV19; CDR3 DNA: TGTGCCAGTAGTACGACAGGGATCAATAGCAATCAGCCCCAGCATTTT; CDR3 protein: CASSTTGINSNQPQHF
D gene: TRBD2; clone size: many; J gene: TRBJ2-7; V gene: TRBV2; CDR3 DNA: TGTGCCAGGAATCCCCTAGGCGGGAGCAGAGAGCAGTACTTC; CDR3 protein: CARNPLGGSREQYF
D gene: TRBD2; clone size: -; J gene: TRBJ2-7; V gene: TRBV28; CDR3 DNA: TGTGCCAGCAACAAACTAGCGGGAGGCCACGAGCAGTACTTC; CDR3 protein: CASNKLAGGHEQYF
D gene: TRBD2; clone size: many; J gene: TRBJ2-5; V gene: TRBV6-1; CDR3 DNA: TGTGCCAGCAGTGAAAACGGACTAGCGGGAGGGCCTCAAGAGACCCAGTACTTC; CDR3 protein: CASSENGLAGGPQETQYF
D gene: -; clone size: many; J gene: TRBJ2-5; V gene: TRBV6-5; CDR3 DNA: TGTGCCAGCAGTTACGTGTGGGGCGCGGAGACCCAGTACTTC; CDR3 protein: CASSYVWGAETQYF
D gene: -; clone size: few; J gene: TRBJ1-6; V gene: TRBV6-1; CDR3 DNA: TGTGCCAGCAGTGTCGGACAGATCAATTCACCCCTCCACTTT; CDR3 protein: CASSVGQINSPLHF
D gene: TRBD2; clone size: few; J gene: TRBJ2-5; V gene: TRBV3-1; CDR3 DNA: TGTGCCAGCAGCCGCGGGACTAGCGGCAGTTTTTTGTCCCAGTACTTC; CDR3 protein: CASSRGTSGSFLSQYF
D gene: -; clone size: many; J gene: TRBJ2-7; V gene: TRBV6-1; CDR3 DNA: TGTGCCAGCAGTGAACACAACGAGCAGTACTTC; CDR3 protein: CASSEHNEQYF
D gene: -; clone size: many; J gene: TRBJ1-5; V gene: TRBV29-1; CDR3 DNA: TGCAGCGTCGCCGGGTCCCAGGCCAATCAGCCCCAGCATTTT; CDR3 protein: CSVAGSQANQPQHF
D gene: -; clone size: few; J gene: TRBJ2-7; V gene: TRBV3-1; CDR3 DNA: TGTGCCAGCGCTGAGCTTAGCACCTCCTACGAGCAGTACTTC; CDR3 protein: CASAELSTSYEQYF
D gene: TRBD1; clone size: many; J gene: TRBJ1-1; V gene: TRBV28; CDR3 DNA: TGTGCCAGCACCTCAAGCCAGGGGGCTGAAGCTTTCTTT; CDR3 protein: CASTSSQGAEAFF
D gene: -; clone size: many; J gene: TRBJ1-3; V gene: TRBV7-8; CDR3 DNA: TGTGCCAGCAGATCGGGAAACTCTGGAAACACCATATATTTT; CDR3 protein: CASRSGNSGNTIYF
D gene: TRBD2; clone size: many; J gene: TRBJ2-7; V gene: TRBV12-3/TRBV12-4; CDR3 DNA: TGTGCCAGCAGTTTAAACTCCGGACTAGTACGCGAGCAGTACTTC; CDR3 protein: CASSLNSGLVREQYF
D gene: -; clone size: many; J gene: TRBJ1-2; V gene: TRBV6-5; CDR3 DNA: TGTGCCAGCAGTTACGATCAGGGGCGGCACTATGGCTACACCTTC; CDR3 protein: CASSYDQGRHYGYTF
D gene: TRBD2; clone size: many; J gene: TRBJ2-7; V gene: TRBV27; CDR3 DNA: TGTGCCAGCAGGGTGACTAGCGGGAGCGAGCAGTACTTC; CDR3 protein: CASRVTSGSEQYF